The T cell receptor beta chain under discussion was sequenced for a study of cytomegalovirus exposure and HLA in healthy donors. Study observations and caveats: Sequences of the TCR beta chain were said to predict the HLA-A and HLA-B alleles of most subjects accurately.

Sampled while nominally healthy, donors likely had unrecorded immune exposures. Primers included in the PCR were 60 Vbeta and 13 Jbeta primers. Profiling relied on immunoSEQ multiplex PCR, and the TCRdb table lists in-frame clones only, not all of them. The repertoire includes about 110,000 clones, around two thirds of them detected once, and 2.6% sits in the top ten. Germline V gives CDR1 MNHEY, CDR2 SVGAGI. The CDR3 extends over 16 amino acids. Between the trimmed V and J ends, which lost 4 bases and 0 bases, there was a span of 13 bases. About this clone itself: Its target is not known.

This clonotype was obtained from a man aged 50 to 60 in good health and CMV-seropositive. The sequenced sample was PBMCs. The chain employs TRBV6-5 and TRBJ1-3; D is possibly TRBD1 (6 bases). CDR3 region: CASSSGWTVSGNTIYF. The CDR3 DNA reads TGTGCCAGCAGTTCGGGATGGACAGTCTCTGGAAACACCATATATTTT.